One and the same sample provided the 31 T cell receptor beta chains below, sequenced in a study of cytomegalovirus exposure and HLA in healthy donors. Vbeta (60) and Jbeta (13) primers were used in the PCR. The protocol was immunoSEQ multiplex PCR, while the TCRdb copy is restricted to in-frame clones and leaves out a portion. This table holds fewer than 250,000 clones, 60% to 80% found once. What was sequenced was PBMCs. The receptors were gathered from a male donor in good health and CMV-seronegative.

This chain uses TRBV9 with TRBJ2-2; D perhaps matches TRBD1 (6 bases). With 4 bases removed from V and 6 bases from J, the gap between germline ends came to 13 bases. The CDR3 runs to 14 residues. Germline lookup yields CDR1 SGDLS and CDR2 YYNGEE. The CDR3 nucleotides are TGTGCCAGCAGCTTACGGGACATACCCGGGGAGCTGTTTTTT. The encoded protein is CASSLRDIPGELFF.

The rearrangement links TRBV7-2 to TRBJ1-5; a weak D match, TRBD1 (5 bases). The CDR3 length is 14 residues. V lost 0 bases and J lost 7, with 10 bases in between. Germline V CDR1 and CDR2: SGHTA, FQGNSA. The CDR3 bases are TGTGCCAGCAGCTTAGCGGGGGGAGACCAGCCCCAGCATTTT. It codes for CASSLAGGDQPQHF. Full variable domain (outside the CDR3, taken from reference TRBV7-2 and TRBJ1-5): GAGVSQSPSNKVTEKGKDVELRCDPISGHTALYWYRQSLGQGLEFLIYFQGNSAPDKSGLPSDRFSAERTGGSVSTLTIQRTQQEDSAVYLCASSLAGGDQPQHFGDGTRLSIL.

Points on this clone: This same CDR3 is encoded by further DNA sequences in the sample. The chain carries TRBV27 and TRBJ2-7; the D gene is possibly TRBD2 (5 bases). V was trimmed by 3 bases and J by 0 bases, leaving 6 bases between them. The germline V gene encodes CDR1 MNHEY and CDR2 SMNVEV (reference sequence). The CDR3 has 13 amino acids. DNA of the CDR3: TGTGCCAGCAGTTTGGCGGGCTCCTACGAGCAGTACTTC. Its protein product is CASSLAGSYEQYF.

V gene TRBV5-1 combines with J gene TRBJ2-1, with 14 bases fitting TRBD2. Per germline, CDR1 SGHRS and CDR2 YFSETQ. This CDR3 has 18 amino acids. J lost 4 bases, V lost 5 bases, and 11 bases had no gene match. Here the CDR3 reads CASSSGLAGGYLYNEQFF. The CDR3, as DNA: TGCGCCAGCAGTTCTGGACTAGCGGGAGGCTATCTGTACAATGAGCAGTTCTTC.

Points on this clone: Other DNA sequences of this sample code for an identical CDR3. The CDR3 DNA sequence: TGTGCCTGGAGTCTTTATGGCTACACCTTC. Translation gives CAWSLYGYTF. This chain links TRBV30 with TRBJ1-2; no firm D call. Germline loops: CDR1 GTSNPN, CDR2 SVGIG (reference sequence). Trimming cost V 2 bases and J 5 bases, with 3 bases left between them. The CDR3 contains 10 residues.

The chain links TRBV18 to TRBJ2-7, with D uncertain. Trimming stripped 3 bases from V and 3 bases from J, with 9 bases between. This CDR3 has 13 amino acids. In germline, CDR1 is KGHSH, CDR2 LQKENI. Here the CDR3 DNA reads TGTGCCAGCTCACCCGCTCGAGACTACGAGCAGTACTTC. Translation gives CASSPARDYEQYF.

This clone was observed a few times. The chain couples TRBV9 to TRBJ1-4; no definite D call. The CDR3 totals 16 residues. Germline CDR1 and CDR2: SGDLS and YYNGEE. Trimming shortened V by 4 bases and J by 0 bases, and 13 bases separated the two germline ends. The CDR3 bases are TGTGCCAGCAGCACCCACGCGCAGGCAACTAATGAAAAACTGTTTTTT. Translated: CASSTHAQATNEKLFF.

The chain is built from TRBV27 and TRBJ2-7; possible D gene TRBD2, 5 bases. CDR1 MNHEY and CDR2 SMNVEV come from the germline V gene (reference sequence). The ends were cut back, 5 bases at V and 5 bases at J, with 13 bases in the middle. This CDR3 spans 13 amino acids. The DNA for the CDR3 is TGTGCCAGCAGTAGCGGACGCAGGAACGAGCAGTACTTC. Translation: CASSSGRRNEQYF.

This clone showed up just once. The chain couples TRBV7-2 to TRBJ2-2; perhaps TRBD2 as D (7 bases). Germline assignment: CDR1 SGHTA and CDR2 FQGNSA. This CDR3 is built from 14 residues. Trimming pared 1 base from V and 6 bases from J, leaving 9 bases between. The CDR3 DNA reads TGTGCCAGCAGCTTAGAGGGGGGGGCCGGGGAGCTGTTTTTT. Its translation: CASSLEGGAGELFF. Full variable domain (missing parts from reference TRBV7-2 and TRBJ2-2): GAGVSQSPSNKVTEKGKDVELRCDPISGHTALYWYRQSLGQGLEFLIYFQGNSAPDKSGLPSDRFSAERTGGSVSTLTIQRTQQEDSAVYLCASSLEGGAGELFFGEGSRLTVL.

As DNA, the CDR3 is TGTGCCAGCTCACCACGGACAGGGGGTGCAGATACGCAGTATTTT. This encodes CASSPRTGGADTQYF. The genes are TRBV18 and TRBJ2-3; TRBD1 matches 10 bases. This CDR3 spans 15 amino acids. The ends lost 1 base at V and 4 bases at J; junction bases unmatched: 2. CDR1 is KGHSH and CDR2 is LQKENI in the germline V gene.

This clone has only one observation. CDR3: CASKPSRRTGRGNQPQHF. CDR3 DNA sequence: TGTGCCAGCAAACCCTCCCGCCGGACAGGTAGGGGCAATCAGCCCCAGCATTTT. V and J are TRBV28 and TRBJ1-5, with 7 bases that match TRBD1. CDR1 and CDR2 from the germline V gene are MDHEN and SYDVKM. Trimming took 7 bases from V and 2 from J; bases not matched to a gene: 17. The CDR3 loop spans 18 amino acids.

This clone was seen more than once but under ten times. This sequence joins TRBV6-5 and TRBJ1-5; TRBD1 aligns across 9 bases. CDR1 and CDR2 (germline): MNHEY, SVGAGI. The CDR3 is 15 residues long. After removal of 2 bases from V and 3 bases from J, the junction contained 2 bases not matched to a gene. The CDR3 loop is CASSYGTGINQPQHF. The CDR3 DNA is TGTGCCAGCAGTTACGGGACAGGGATCAATCAGCCCCAGCATTTT.

This chain joins TRBV5-4 and TRBJ2-5; TRBD2 agrees at 11 bases. This CDR3 has 16 residues. Germline V gives CDR1 SGHNT, CDR2 YYREEE (reference sequence). Trimming cost V 0 bases and J 5 bases; bases outside gene matches: 6. CDR3: CASSLDSGGASETQYF. CDR3 sequence (DNA): TGTGCCAGCAGCTTGGATAGCGGGGGGGCCTCGGAGACCCAGTACTTC. The full variable domain, rest sourced from reference TRBV5-4 and TRBJ2-5, is ETGVTQSPTHLIKTRGQQVTLRCSSQSGHNTVSWYQQALGQGPQFIFQYYREEENGRGNFPPRFSGLQFPNYSSELNVNALELDDSALYLCASSLDSGGASETQYFGPGTRLLVL.

This chain connects TRBV4-3 to TRBJ2-1; TRBD2 might be the D (5 bases). The V end was cut by 4 bases, the J end by 9 bases, with 10 bases between. This CDR3 spans 12 amino acids. Germline-derived CDR1 and CDR2 are LGHNA and YSLEER. The chain's CDR3 is CASSPPAGEQFF. In DNA form, the CDR3 reads TGCGCCAGCAGCCCCCCCGCGGGTGAGCAGTTCTTC.

In its sample, this clone was seen once. This CDR3 reads CASSPRTGTSPLHF. The CDR3 nucleotides are TGTGCCAGCAGTCCCCGGACAGGGACTTCACCCCTCCACTTT. The V gene is TRBV6-6, the J gene TRBJ1-6, with TRBD1 identical over 8 bases. V lost 5 bases and J lost 9; bases outside the gene matches: 6. CDR1 is MNHNY and CDR2 is SVGAGI in the germline V gene (reference sequence). The CDR3 is 14 amino acids.

The rearrangement uses TRBV5-1 and TRBJ1-4, with TRBD1 matching over 9 bases. Germline CDR1 reads SGHRS; CDR2 reads YFSETQ. V dropped 0 bases and J dropped 0; count of bases not matched to a gene: 6. This CDR3 comprises 18 residues. CDR3 coding DNA: TGCGCCAGCAGCTTGGGACAGGGGGGCCCAACAACTAATGAAAAACTGTTTTTT. Its translation: CASSLGQGGPTTNEKLFF.

Remarks on this clone: The same CDR3 arises from other DNA sequences in this sample as well. This sequence joins TRBV19 and TRBJ1-5, with 8 positions matching TRBD1. V was pared by 2 bases and J by 6 bases, with 3 bases of the junction left unmatched. CDR1 is LNHDA and CDR2 is SQIVND in the germline V gene (reference sequence). CDR3 length: 14 amino acids. CDR3 protein: CASSIQGAGQPQHF. DNA for the CDR3: TGTGCCAGTAGTATACAGGGGGCCGGTCAGCCCCAGCATTTT.

Comment on this clone: At the DNA level, this CDR3 is encoded by other sequences in the same sample as well. The chain has TRBV5-6 and TRBJ1-5; maybe TRBD1 (5 bases). V dropped 0 bases and J dropped 1 base, with 11 bases sitting between them. The CDR3 consists of 16 residues. CDR1 is SGHDT, CDR2 YYEEEE, per germline. In nucleotides, the CDR3 is TGTGCCAGCAGCTTGGGCGCAGGGTCGAGCAATCAGCCCCAGCATTTT. It is translated as CASSLGAGSSNQPQHF.

The chain couples TRBV7-2 to TRBJ1-6; D is unresolved. CDR3 length: 13 amino acids. Germline V gene data show CDR1 as SGHTA and CDR2 as FQGNSA. Deletions cut 2 bases from V and 11 bases from J, with 10 bases between. CDR3 residues: CASSLSRVPPLHF. DNA of the CDR3: TGTGCCAGCAGCTTATCCCGTGTTCCACCCCTCCACTTT.

The V and J genes are TRBV7-2 and TRBJ1-1, with D hard to call. CDR1 is SGHTA and CDR2 is FQGNSA in the germline V gene. This CDR3 is built from 14 residues. The germline V and J ends were trimmed by 6 bases and 7 bases, with 18 bases remaining between them. The CDR3 sequence: CASRPGTSPVEAFF. DNA for the CDR3: TGTGCCAGCAGACCCGGTACCTCCCCGGTTGAAGCTTTCTTT.

This clone was recorded only once. V is TRBV7-9 and J is TRBJ1-1; D is perhaps TRBD1 (5 bases). This CDR3 is 14 amino acids long. Trimming removed 4 bases at V and 11 bases at J, with 20 bases between. Germline V lookup: CDR1 SEHNR, CDR2 FQNEAQ (reference sequence). The DNA of the CDR3 is TGTGCCAGCAGCTCGAATCCTACGGTAGGGGATGCTTTCTTT. This sequence encodes CASSSNPTVGDAFF.

The chain carries TRBV27 and TRBJ2-5; 9 bases match TRBD2. This CDR3 comprises 17 residues. Per the germline V gene, CDR1 is MNHEY and CDR2 is SMNVEV (reference sequence). The J segment lost 5 bases and the V segment lost 2 bases, leaving 12 bases of the junction unmatched. CDR3 sequence (DNA): TGTGCCAGCAGTTTAAGGGGTAGCGGGAGTTGGGATGAGACCCAGTACTTC. This sequence encodes CASSLRGSGSWDETQYF.

This clone was observed a handful of times. V and J are TRBV7-3 and TRBJ2-3; D uncertain. This CDR3 is 13 amino acids long. Deletions cut 3 bases from V and 6 bases from J, with 10 bases between. Looked up from germline, CDR1 is SGHTA and CDR2 is FQGTGA. The DNA of the CDR3 is TGTGCCAGCAGCTTCGGGTGGAAGGATACGCAGTATTTT. It is translated as CASSFGWKDTQYF.

This sequence joins TRBV7-2 and TRBJ2-5, with D perhaps TRBD2 (6 bases). Germline V lookup: CDR1 SGHTA, CDR2 FQGNSA. This CDR3 comprises 12 residues. Trimming pared 8 bases from V and 5 bases from J, leaving 12 bases between. The CDR3 DNA reads as TGTGCCAGCCGGAGGGCAAGGGAGACCCAGTACTTC. Translation: CASRRARETQYF.

The chain has TRBV9 and TRBJ1-4; 7 bases align to TRBD1. Germline CDR1 and CDR2: SGDLS and YYNGEE. With 4 bases clipped from V and 4 bases from J, the junction kept 10 bases outside the gene matches. This CDR3 is 16 amino acids long. The CDR3 DNA reads TGTGCCAGCAGCACGCCCCGGGACAGCTTTAATGAAAAACTGTTTTTT. It encodes CASSTPRDSFNEKLFF.

The chain has TRBV9 and TRBJ1-4; no reliable D call. The CDR3 is 15 amino acids. CDR1 and CDR2 from the germline V gene are SGDLS and YYNGEE. Trimming took off 4 bases at V and 3 bases at J, with 13 bases between the two ends. CDR3 amino acids: CASSTRPSANEKLFF. CDR3 DNA sequence: TGTGCCAGCAGCACGAGGCCTTCGGCTAATGAAAAACTGTTTTTT.

The chain has TRBV11-2 and TRBJ1-1; D gene uncertain. With 5 bases removed from V and 1 base from J, the gap between germline ends came to 8 bases. Per the germline V gene, CDR1 is SGHAT and CDR2 is FQNNGV. The CDR3 has 13 residues. This CDR3 reads CASSPPGNTEAFF. CDR3 sequence (DNA): TGTGCCAGCAGCCCTCCAGGGAACACTGAAGCTTTCTTT.

The V call is TRBV9, the J call TRBJ1-4; possible D gene TRBD1, 5 bases. Per germline, CDR1 SGDLS and CDR2 YYNGEE. This CDR3 has 12 residues. V lost 3 bases and J lost 5, with 5 bases in between. The CDR3 spells CASSGQNEKLFF. CDR3 sequence (DNA): TGTGCCAGCAGCGGACAGAATGAAAAACTGTTTTTT.

In its sample, this clone was seen once. The J gene is TRBJ1-5, the V gene TRBV28; D might be TRBD1 (5 bases). The ends were cut back, 4 bases at V and 2 bases at J, with 9 bases in the middle. Looked up from germline, CDR1 is MDHEN and CDR2 is SYDVKM. CDR3 size: 14 residues. For the CDR3, the DNA is TGTGCCAGCAGTTCTGGGGCCGGCAATCAGCCCCAGCATTTT. Amino acids: CASSSGAGNQPQHF.

As concerns this clone: An end of the junction differs from the germline gene, which may be a read error. The chain carries TRBV7-9 and TRBJ1-1; TRBD1 aligns across 9 bases. The CDR3 contains 14 residues. The germline V gene has CDR1 SEHNR and CDR2 FQNEAQ (reference sequence). The CDR3 spells CSSSFGQGSTEAFF. CDR3 DNA sequence: TGTTCCAGCAGCTTTGGACAGGGGAGCACTGAAGCTTTCTTT.

The rearrangement joins TRBV2 to TRBJ1-5; unclear D gene. CDR1 SNHLY and CDR2 FYNNEI come from the germline V gene. Deletions cut 2 bases from V and 2 bases from J, with 4 bases between. This CDR3 spans 13 amino acids. As DNA, the CDR3 is TGTGCCAGCAGTGAAAGCCGCAATCAGCCCCAGCATTTT. Amino acid sequence: CASSESRNQPQHF.